A selection of T cell receptor beta chains follows, all from one sample in a study of cytomegalovirus exposure and HLA in healthy donors. Some clones are missing from TCRdb's copy, which holds only in-frame ones; the method was immunoSEQ multiplex PCR. This table has 250,000 or so clones, about 80% appearing once. The sample was PBMCs. Receptors originate from a woman in her sixties or seventies in good health and CMV-seropositive. CDR3s include the opening cysteine and the closing phenylalanine or tryptophan. A D gene is named only where the DNA matches it firmly. Size tells how often a clone was seen (once, few, many) or the class of an expanded clone, and some rows leave it out.

CDR3 DNA: TGTGCCAGCAGTTTCCGGGACAGACCCTACGAGCAGTACTTC
CDR3 protein: CASSFRDRPYEQYF
J gene: TRBJ2-7
clone size: .
V gene: TRBV11-2
D gene: TRBD1

CDR3 DNA: TGTGCCAGTAGTATCCAGGGGGCCTTACTCAGCAATCAGCCCCAGCATTTT
CDR3 protein: CASSIQGALLSNQPQHF
J gene: TRBJ1-5
clone size: .
V gene: TRBV19
D gene: TRBD1

CDR3 DNA: TGCGCCAGCAGCTTAACCCTAGACGAGCAGTACTTC
CDR3 protein: CASSLTLDEQYF
J gene: TRBJ2-7
clone size: .
V gene: TRBV5-1
D gene: .

CDR3 DNA: TGTGCCAGCACCCCCCGGGGGGGGCTGCGGGGCTATGGCTACACCTTC
CDR3 protein: CASTPRGGLRGYGYTF
J gene: TRBJ1-2
clone size: .
V gene: TRBV6-6
D gene: .

CDR3 DNA: TGCAGCGTTCAAGATATGGCAGGATTTACCCTTAATGAAAAACTGTTTTTT
CDR3 protein: CSVQDMAGFTLNEKLFF
J gene: TRBJ1-4
clone size: .
V gene: TRBV29-1
D gene: .

CDR3 DNA: TGCAGCGTTGTCCCGGGGGGGAACTATGGCTACACCTTC
CDR3 protein: CSVVPGGNYGYTF
J gene: TRBJ1-2
clone size: once
V gene: TRBV29-1
D gene: .

CDR3 DNA: TGTGCCAGCAGCCTGGGGGACTCCCCCTACAATGAGCAGTTCTTC
CDR3 protein: CASSLGDSPYNEQFF
J gene: TRBJ2-1
clone size: .
V gene: TRBV7-3
D gene: .

CDR3 DNA: TGCGCCAGCAGCCTCGGACAGGGATGGGATGAGCAGTTCTTC
CDR3 protein: CASSLGQGWDEQFF
J gene: TRBJ2-1
clone size: once
V gene: TRBV5-1
D gene: TRBD1

CDR3 DNA: TGTGCCAGCAGTCGCCAAGCGGGAGCCTACGAGCAGTACTTC
CDR3 protein: CASSRQAGAYEQYF
J gene: TRBJ2-7
clone size: .
V gene: TRBV27
D gene: TRBD2

CDR3 DNA: TGTGCCAGCAGAGGACTAGCGGGAGACTACGAGCAGTACTTC
CDR3 protein: CASRGLAGDYEQYF
J gene: TRBJ2-7
clone size: .
V gene: TRBV6-1
D gene: TRBD2

CDR3 DNA: TGTGCCAGCAGCTTAAACAGGGAGATCAACACCGGGGAGCTGTTTTTT
CDR3 protein: CASSLNREINTGELFF
J gene: TRBJ2-2
clone size: .
V gene: TRBV7-9
D gene: .

CDR3 DNA: TGTGCCAGCAGCATGCTAGCGGGAGGCTCCTACAATGAGCAGTTCTTC
CDR3 protein: CASSMLAGGSYNEQFF
J gene: TRBJ2-1
clone size: .
V gene: TRBV5-4
D gene: TRBD2

CDR3 DNA: TGTGCCAGCAGCGTAGGTTCCCAGGCCTATGGCTACACCTTC
CDR3 protein: CASSVGSQAYGYTF
J gene: TRBJ1-2
clone size: .
V gene: TRBV9
D gene: .

CDR3 DNA: TGTGCCAGCAGTGAAGAAGGGGGCTTTATAGGCTACACCTTC
CDR3 protein: CASSEEGGFIGYTF
J gene: TRBJ1-2
clone size: .
V gene: TRBV6-1
D gene: TRBD1

CDR3 DNA: TGCGCCAGCAGCTACCGGACTAGTGAGGGCGGGGAGCTGTTTTTT
CDR3 protein: CASSYRTSEGGELFF
J gene: TRBJ2-2
clone size: .
V gene: TRBV4-1
D gene: TRBD2

CDR3 DNA: TGTGCCAGCAGCTTGCCCGACAGGTCTGGAAACACCATATATTTT
CDR3 protein: CASSLPDRSGNTIYF
J gene: TRBJ1-3
clone size: .
V gene: TRBV5-6
D gene: .

CDR3 DNA: TGTGCCATCACACAGTTCTCTGGAAACACCATATATTTT
CDR3 protein: CAITQFSGNTIYF
J gene: TRBJ1-3
clone size: .
V gene: TRBV10-3
D gene: .

CDR3 DNA: TGCGCCAGCTCTCGACTAGCGGCTAGCACAGATACGCAGTATTTT
CDR3 protein: CASSRLAASTDTQYF
J gene: TRBJ2-3
clone size: .
V gene: TRBV10-2
D gene: TRBD2

CDR3 DNA: TGTGCCAGCAGCTCCACAGGGGCTATTAATTCACCCCTCCACTTT
CDR3 protein: CASSSTGAINSPLHF
J gene: TRBJ1-6
clone size: .
V gene: TRBV11-2
D gene: TRBD1

CDR3 DNA: TGTGCCAGCTCAGGAGGGCTAGCATCGGCTTACGAGCAGTACTTC
CDR3 protein: CASSGGLASAYEQYF
J gene: TRBJ2-7
clone size: .
V gene: TRBV18
D gene: .

CDR3 DNA: TGTGCCAGCAGTCCCCGGGGATGGGAGCAGTACTTC
CDR3 protein: CASSPRGWEQYF
J gene: TRBJ2-7
clone size: .
V gene: TRBV28
D gene: .

CDR3 DNA: TGCGCCAGCAGCTTGTCTGACAGGTTGAACACTGAAGCTTTCTTT
CDR3 protein: CASSLSDRLNTEAFF
J gene: TRBJ1-1
clone size: once
V gene: TRBV5-1
D gene: .

CDR3 DNA: TGTGCCAGCAGCCGGGCGACGGGACTGGAGCAGTACTTC
CDR3 protein: CASSRATGLEQYF
J gene: TRBJ2-7
clone size: .
V gene: TRBV11-2
D gene: .

CDR3 DNA: TGCGCCAGCAGAGCCACAGGGGCCCCTAATGAAAAACTGTTTTTT
CDR3 protein: CASRATGAPNEKLFF
J gene: TRBJ1-4
clone size: .
V gene: TRBV5-1
D gene: TRBD1

CDR3 DNA: TGCGCCAGCAGTGAAGGGACTAGCATGCGAGAGACCCAGTACTTC
CDR3 protein: CASSEGTSMRETQYF
J gene: TRBJ2-5
clone size: .
V gene: TRBV10-1
D gene: TRBD2

CDR3 DNA: TGTGCCAGTAGTAGGAGAAGACAGGGGGTTAACTATGGCTACACCTTC
CDR3 protein: CASSRRRQGVNYGYTF
J gene: TRBJ1-2
clone size: .
V gene: TRBV19
D gene: TRBD1

CDR3 DNA: TGCGCCAGCAGCCTGGCCCGGGACAGGGGTCTCCCTGGGGCCAACGTCCTGACTTTC
CDR3 protein: CASSLARDRGLPGANVLTF
J gene: TRBJ2-6
clone size: .
V gene: TRBV5-1
D gene: TRBD1

CDR3 DNA: TGTGCCAGCAGTTTCTCACAGGGGACCTACGAGCAGTACTTC
CDR3 protein: CASSFSQGTYEQYF
J gene: TRBJ2-7
clone size: .
V gene: TRBV28
D gene: TRBD1

CDR3 DNA: TGTTCCAGCAGCCCACCTCCGGGCTCTGGGGCCAACGTCCTGACTTTC
CDR3 protein: CSSSPPPGSGANVLTF
J gene: TRBJ2-6
clone size: few
V gene: TRBV7-9
D gene: .

CDR3 DNA: TGTGCCAGCAAGAGCGGGAACCACTACAATGAGCAGTTCTTC
CDR3 protein: CASKSGNHYNEQFF
J gene: TRBJ2-1
clone size: .
V gene: TRBV18
D gene: TRBD2

CDR3 DNA: TGTGCCAGCAGTCTAGCGGGAGGAAGTGTAGATACGCAGTATTTT
CDR3 protein: CASSLAGGSVDTQYF
J gene: TRBJ2-3
clone size: few
V gene: TRBV2
D gene: TRBD2

CDR3 DNA: TGTGCCAGCACCTTAGCGGGAGCATCCGAGCAGTACTTC
CDR3 protein: CASTLAGASEQYF
J gene: TRBJ2-7
clone size: .
V gene: TRBV6-6
D gene: TRBD2

CDR3 DNA: TGCGCCAGCAGCTCAGGTGATTCAACTAATGAAAAACTGTTTTTT
CDR3 protein: CASSSGDSTNEKLFF
J gene: TRBJ1-4
clone size: .
V gene: TRBV5-1
D gene: .

CDR3 DNA: TGTGCCAGCAGCGTACAGGGGAACTATGGCTACACCTTC
CDR3 protein: CASSVQGNYGYTF
J gene: TRBJ1-2
clone size: .
V gene: TRBV9
D gene: .

CDR3 DNA: TGTGCCAGCGTTAAGGAGCTTCACTATGGCTACACCTTC
CDR3 protein: CASVKELHYGYTF
J gene: TRBJ1-2
clone size: .
V gene: TRBV2
D gene: .

CDR3 DNA: TGTGCCAGCAACTTAGAGAAAGCGGGAGACCTCGTTAACAATGAGCAGTTCTTC
CDR3 protein: CASNLEKAGDLVNNEQFF
J gene: TRBJ2-1
clone size: .
V gene: TRBV7-6
D gene: TRBD2

CDR3 DNA: TGCGCCAGCAGCTCACAGGGGGTTGGAGACACCATATATTTT
CDR3 protein: CASSSQGVGDTIYF
J gene: TRBJ1-3
clone size: .
V gene: TRBV5-1
D gene: TRBD1

CDR3 DNA: TGTGCCTGGAGCTATACAGGGAACACTGAAGCTTTCTTT
CDR3 protein: CAWSYTGNTEAFF
J gene: TRBJ1-1
clone size: .
V gene: TRBV30
D gene: .

CDR3 DNA: TGTGCCAGCAGCTTGGGTTTGAGCTCCTACAATGAGCAGTTCTTC
CDR3 protein: CASSLGLSSYNEQFF
J gene: TRBJ2-1
clone size: .
V gene: TRBV5-8
D gene: .

CDR3 DNA: TGTGCCTGGAGTATTGGGACAGGTACTGAAGCTTTCTTT
CDR3 protein: CAWSIGTGTEAFF
J gene: TRBJ1-1
clone size: .
V gene: TRBV30
D gene: TRBD1

CDR3 DNA: TGTGCCAGCAGTTTATCGGCCCAATACAATGAGCAGTTCTTC
CDR3 protein: CASSLSAQYNEQFF
J gene: TRBJ2-1
clone size: .
V gene: TRBV27
D gene: .

CDR3 DNA: TGTTCCAGCAGCTTAGAATGGGGGCACGATGAAAAACTGTTTTTT
CDR3 protein: CSSSLEWGHDEKLFF
J gene: TRBJ1-4
clone size: .
V gene: TRBV7-9
D gene: .

CDR3 DNA: TGTTCCAGCAGCTTAGCGAGACAGACAAACACCGGGGAGCTGTTTTTT
CDR3 protein: CSSSLARQTNTGELFF
J gene: TRBJ2-2
clone size: .
V gene: TRBV7-9
D gene: .

CDR3 DNA: TGTGCCAGCAGCCTGTATGCAGGAGGGCGGGTGAGCAATCAGCCCCAGCATTTT
CDR3 protein: CASSLYAGGRVSNQPQHF
J gene: TRBJ1-5
clone size: few
V gene: TRBV28
D gene: .

CDR3 DNA: TGCGCCAGCAGCCCGGAAGGAGGTATCAGGGGCACTGAAGCTTTCTTT
CDR3 protein: CASSPEGGIRGTEAFF
J gene: TRBJ1-1
clone size: .
V gene: TRBV5-1
D gene: .

CDR3 DNA: TGTGCCAGCAGCCGGGGTCTGAACACTGAAGCTTTCTTT
CDR3 protein: CASSRGLNTEAFF
J gene: TRBJ1-1
clone size: .
V gene: TRBV6-5
D gene: .

CDR3 DNA: TGTGCTAGTGGTTTGTCGCCTAGAAACTACGAGCAGTACTTC
CDR3 protein: CASGLSPRNYEQYF
J gene: TRBJ2-7
clone size: few
V gene: TRBV12-5
D gene: .

CDR3 DNA: TGTGCCAGCAGTCCGAGACAGGGAGCTAATTCACCCCTCCACTTT
CDR3 protein: CASSPRQGANSPLHF
J gene: TRBJ1-6
clone size: .
V gene: TRBV2
D gene: TRBD1

CDR3 DNA: TGTGCCTGGACCGCGGGAATGGGGAACACTGAAGCTTTCTTT
CDR3 protein: CAWTAGMGNTEAFF
J gene: TRBJ1-1
clone size: .
V gene: TRBV30
D gene: .

CDR3 DNA: TGTGCCAGCAGCTTCGGAGGGCGGAACACTGAAGCTTTCTTT
CDR3 protein: CASSFGGRNTEAFF
J gene: TRBJ1-1
clone size: few
V gene: TRBV5-6
D gene: .

CDR3 DNA: TGTGCCAGCTCTCGCGGGACGATTGAAAACATTCAGTACTTC
CDR3 protein: CASSRGTIENIQYF
J gene: TRBJ2-4
clone size: .
V gene: TRBV18
D gene: .

CDR3 DNA: TGTGCCAGTCGGACTAGCGGGGTTTACGAGCAGTACTTC
CDR3 protein: CASRTSGVYEQYF
J gene: TRBJ2-7
clone size: .
V gene: TRBV5-4
D gene: TRBD2

CDR3 DNA: TGTGCCAGCAGCCTACAGGGGGCAGTAGAAAAACTGTTTTTT
CDR3 protein: CASSLQGAVEKLFF
J gene: TRBJ1-4
clone size: few
V gene: TRBV28
D gene: TRBD1

CDR3 DNA: TGTGCCAGCAGCGGCAGGGATGAAAAACTGTTTTTT
CDR3 protein: CASSGRDEKLFF
J gene: TRBJ1-4
clone size: .
V gene: TRBV14
D gene: .